This T cell receptor beta chain was found in a study of OX40 agonist ivuxolimab in advanced cancers. Here immunoSEQ multiplex PCR was the method, and the copy in TCRdb shows in-frame clones only, minus some. The repertoire holds around 20,000 clones, with about 92% as singletons. CDR1 and CDR2 (germline): SGHRS, YFSETQ. The CDR3 loop spans 14 amino acids. Between the trimmed V and J ends, which lost 0 bases and 6 bases, there was a span of 10 bases. With baseline, cycle 4 day 1, and cycle 7 day 1 as timepoints, blood was sampled. The chain links TRBV5-1 to TRBJ2-1; D gene unclear. Here the sequenced sample was CD4+ or CD8+ T cells sorted from blood, taken in a trial of the OX40 agonist ivuxolimab. The source is an adult with an advanced solid tumor such as melanoma, head and neck, liver or kidney cancer. The CDR3, as DNA: TGCGCCAGCAGCTTGGGTCTCTCCGTCAATGAGCAGTTCTTC. Protein sequence: CASSLGLSVNEQFF. The variable domain in full, completed from reference TRBV5-1 and TRBJ2-1, reads KAGVTQTPRYLIKTRGQQVTLSCSPISGHRSVSWYQQTPGQGLQFLFEYFSETQRNKGNFPGRFSGRQFSNSRSEMNVSTLELGDSALYLCASSLGLSVNEQFFGPGTRLTVL.